The next 18 T cell receptor beta chains were all read from a single sample in a study of T cell responses to AZD1222 COVID-19 vaccine. Repertoires were generated with immunoSEQ multiplex PCR, while TCRdb's copy carries only in-frame clones and drops some. This sample yields roughly 190,000 clones, of which approximately 91% are seen a single time; more than 1.5% belongs to the top ten. This material consisted of peripheral blood, taken 28 days after the second AZD1222 dose. The receptors were gathered from an adult who received the AZD1222 COVID-19 vaccine.

The chain couples TRBV2 to TRBJ1-6, with a tentative D call TRBD1 (5 bases). The V gene's germline CDR1 is SNHLY and CDR2 FYNNEI. This CDR3 comprises 16 residues. The V end lost 4 bases, the J end lost 9 bases, and 19 bases lay between the germline ends. CDR3 in amino acids: CASSAQPGSTGSPLHF. The CDR3 nucleotides read TGTGCCAGCAGTGCCCAGCCAGGGAGCACTGGTTCACCCCTCCACTTT.

V is TRBV11-2 and J is TRBJ2-3; D unclear. The CDR3 runs to 12 residues. Per the germline V gene, CDR1 is SGHAT and CDR2 is FQNNGV. Trimming took 0 bases from V and 9 from J, leaving 7 bases between them. The CDR3 DNA sequence: TGTGCCAGCAGCTTAGAGGCAAGCACGCAGTATTTT. Translated, it gives CASSLEASTQYF.

The chain combines TRBV11-1 with TRBJ1-3; 7 positions match TRBD1. Per germline, CDR1 SGHAT and CDR2 FQDESV (reference sequence). Trimming removed 5 bases from V and 0 bases from J; junction bases left unmatched: 4. The CDR3 runs to 15 residues. The chain's CDR3 is CASSARDSSGNTIYF. In DNA, the CDR3 is TGTGCCAGCAGCGCCCGGGACAGCTCTGGAAACACCATATATTTT.

The chain is built from TRBV19 and TRBJ2-3; 9 bases agree with TRBD1. V gave up 6 bases and J gave up 2 bases; unmatched junction bases: 9. Germline V CDR1 and CDR2: LNHDA, SQIVND (reference sequence). The CDR3 has 16 residues. CDR3 sequence reads: CASRKGTGSSTDTQYF. CDR3 DNA sequence: TGTGCCAGTAGGAAGGGGACAGGGAGCTCCACAGATACGCAGTATTTT.

The V and J genes are TRBV9 and TRBJ2-4; 7 nucleotides align to TRBD2. The CDR3 runs to 13 residues. Trimming took 1 base from V and 8 from J; bases not matched to a gene: 3. Germline CDR1 is SGDLS and CDR2 is YYNGEE. CDR3 sequence: CASSVRLADIQYF. CDR3 bases: TGTGCCAGCAGCGTAAGGCTAGCGGACATTCAGTACTTC.

The chain combines TRBV6-6 with TRBJ1-2; TRBD1 matches 7 bases. The CDR3 is 15 residues long. Germline-derived CDR1 and CDR2 are MNHNY and SVGAGI (reference sequence). J was trimmed by 6 bases and V by 0 bases; bases with no gene match: 7. CDR3: CASSYSLGRGNGYTF. The CDR3 nucleotides are TGTGCCAGCAGTTACTCTTTAGGCAGGGGGAATGGCTACACCTTC.

V and J are TRBV4-2 and TRBJ2-3; 10 nucleotides line up with TRBD2. Per germline, CDR1 LGHNA and CDR2 YNFKEQ. Trimming cost V 1 base and J 6 bases; bases outside gene matches: 7. CDR3 size: 16 residues. CDR3 coding DNA: TGTGCCAGCAGCCAAGTACAGCGGGGGGGCCCCGATACGCAGTATTTT. It codes for CASSQVQRGGPDTQYF.

The chain employs TRBV18 and TRBJ1-2; 10 nucleotides agree with TRBD1. Trimming cost V 2 bases and J 6 bases; bases outside gene matches: 6. The V gene's germline CDR1 is KGHSH and CDR2 LQKENI. This CDR3 is 15 amino acids long. The CDR3 sequence: CASSPVGTGANGYTF. The CDR3 nucleotides are TGTGCCAGCTCACCAGTGGGGACAGGGGCTAATGGCTACACCTTC.

This clone was seen a handful of times. The V and J genes are TRBV21-1 and TRBJ1-5; the DNA was not used to check the table's D call, TRBD1. TRBV21-1 corresponds to a pseudogene. The CDR3 is made up of 15 amino acids. In DNA, the CDR3 is TGTGCCAGCAGCGAAGGACACTTCAGCAATCAGCCCCAGCATTTT. This sequence encodes CASSEGHFSNQPQHF.

This chain connects TRBV11-2 to TRBJ2-2; possible D gene TRBD1, 6 bases. Germline-derived CDR1 and CDR2 are SGHAT and FQNNGV. V was cut by 4 bases and J by 5 bases, with 11 bases left in between. The CDR3 extends over 14 amino acids. CDR3 nucleotides: TGTGCCAGCAGCTCAAACAGGGTTACCGGGGAGCTGTTTTTT. Its protein is CASSSNRVTGELFF.

The genes are TRBV19 and TRBJ1-1; possibly TRBD1 for D (5 bases). V lost 10 bases and J 1 base, leaving 16 bases between the germline ends. Germline V gene lookup returns CDR1 LNHDA and CDR2 SQIVND (reference sequence). The CDR3 has 14 amino acids. The DNA of the CDR3 is TGTGCCAACGGAGGGGACCGCACGAACACTGAAGCTTTCTTT. It translates to CANGGDRTNTEAFF.

The chain employs TRBV25-1 and TRBJ2-1; tentatively, D is TRBD2 (5 bases). The germline V and J ends were trimmed by 7 bases and 8 bases, with 9 bases remaining between them. The CDR3 covers 11 residues. Germline-derived CDR1 and CDR2 are MGHDK and SYGVNS. CDR3 bases: TGTGCCAGCATTGACTATTATGAGCAGTTCTTC. It translates to CASIDYYEQFF.

The gene calls are TRBV5-1 and TRBJ2-7; the D call may be TRBD1 or TRBD2 (5 bases each). CDR3 length: 23 amino acids. Germline V gene data show CDR1 as SGHRS and CDR2 as YFSETQ. The V end lost 0 bases, the J end lost 1 base, and 35 bases lay between the germline ends. CDR3 DNA: TGCGCCAGCAGCTTGGGGAGCTTGGGATGGGGGATAGGAGATAGAAAGAAGTCCTACGAGCAGTACTTC. It is translated as CASSLGSLGWGIGDRKKSYEQYF.

CDR3 protein: CASSDRAQEAFF. CDR3 DNA: TGTGCCAGCAGTGACCGGGCCCAAGAAGCTTTCTTT. The chain links TRBV6-1 to TRBJ1-1; unclear D gene. The CDR3 is made up of 12 amino acids. V gave up 3 bases and J gave up 8 bases, with 10 bases separating them. CDR1 MNHNS and CDR2 SASEGT come from the germline V gene.

The chain recombines TRBV7-9 with TRBJ1-5; D possibly corresponds to TRBD1 (5 bases). Between the trimmed V and J ends, which lost 5 bases and 5 bases, there was a span of 13 bases. In germline, CDR1 is SEHNR, CDR2 FQNEAQ (reference sequence). The CDR3 runs 14 residues. The CDR3 nucleotides read TGTGCCAGCAGCCCCATCGGGACTTATCAGCCCCAGCATTTT. Translated, it gives CASSPIGTYQPQHF.

The rearrangement joins TRBV30 to TRBJ1-1; 11 positions agree with TRBD1. J gave up 4 bases and V 4 bases, and 8 bases lay outside the gene matches. Germline CDR1 is GTSNPN and CDR2 is SVGIG (reference sequence). This CDR3 is 15 amino acids long. DNA for the CDR3: TGTGCCTGGACCCCTTGGACAGGGGGCTTCACTGAAGCTTTCTTT. This gives the protein CAWTPWTGGFTEAFF.

This clone has a single count. The chain carries TRBV5-6 and TRBJ2-5; no definite D call. V was trimmed by 0 bases and J by 2 bases, leaving 11 bases between them. This CDR3 is built from 15 residues. Germline CDR1 and CDR2: SGHDT and YYEEEE. This chain's CDR3 is CASSLVERAQETQYF. For the CDR3, the DNA is TGTGCCAGCAGCTTGGTGGAAAGGGCTCAAGAGACCCAGTACTTC.

This chain links TRBV5-1 with TRBJ2-6; 9 nucleotides match TRBD1. Looked up from germline, CDR1 is SGHRS and CDR2 is YFSETQ. V lost 9 bases and J lost 1; bases outside the gene matches: 5. The CDR3 contains 15 residues. The CDR3 spells CATTGGISGANVLTF. CDR3 DNA: TGCGCCACGACAGGGGGGATATCTGGGGCCAACGTCCTGACTTTC.